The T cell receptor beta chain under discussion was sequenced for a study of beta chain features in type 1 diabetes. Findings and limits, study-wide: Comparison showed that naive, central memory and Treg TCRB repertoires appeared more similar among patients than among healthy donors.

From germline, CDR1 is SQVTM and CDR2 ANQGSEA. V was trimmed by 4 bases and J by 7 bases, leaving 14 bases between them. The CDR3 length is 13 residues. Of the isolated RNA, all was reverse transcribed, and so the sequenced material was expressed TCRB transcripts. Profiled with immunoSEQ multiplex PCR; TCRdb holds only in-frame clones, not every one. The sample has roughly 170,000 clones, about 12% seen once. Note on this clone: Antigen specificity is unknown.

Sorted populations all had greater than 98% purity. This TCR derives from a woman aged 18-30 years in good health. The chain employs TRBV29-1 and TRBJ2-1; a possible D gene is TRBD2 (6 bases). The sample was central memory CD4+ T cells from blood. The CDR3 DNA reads TGCAGCGTTGGGGGACTCCCGGGTAATGAGCAGTTCTTC. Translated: CSVGGLPGNEQFF.